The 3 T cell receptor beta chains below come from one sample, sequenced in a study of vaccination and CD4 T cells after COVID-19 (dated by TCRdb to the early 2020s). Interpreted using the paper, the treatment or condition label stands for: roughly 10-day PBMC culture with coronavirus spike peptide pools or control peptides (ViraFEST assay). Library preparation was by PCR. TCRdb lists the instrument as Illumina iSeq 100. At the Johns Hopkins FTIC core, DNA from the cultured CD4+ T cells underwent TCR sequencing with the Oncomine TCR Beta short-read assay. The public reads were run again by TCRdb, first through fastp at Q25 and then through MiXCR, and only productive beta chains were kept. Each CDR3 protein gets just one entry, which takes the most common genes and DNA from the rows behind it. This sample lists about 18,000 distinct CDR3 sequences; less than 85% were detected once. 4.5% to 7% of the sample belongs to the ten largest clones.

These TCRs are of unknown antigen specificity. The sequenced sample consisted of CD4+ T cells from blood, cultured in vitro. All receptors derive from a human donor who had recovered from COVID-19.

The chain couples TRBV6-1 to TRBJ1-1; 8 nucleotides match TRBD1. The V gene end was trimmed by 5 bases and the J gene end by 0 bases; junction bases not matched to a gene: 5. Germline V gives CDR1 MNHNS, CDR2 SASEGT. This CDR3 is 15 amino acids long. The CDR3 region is CASSNMGQVNTEAFF. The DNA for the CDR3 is TGTGCCAGCAGTAACATGGGACAGGTGAACACTGAAGCTTTCTTT.

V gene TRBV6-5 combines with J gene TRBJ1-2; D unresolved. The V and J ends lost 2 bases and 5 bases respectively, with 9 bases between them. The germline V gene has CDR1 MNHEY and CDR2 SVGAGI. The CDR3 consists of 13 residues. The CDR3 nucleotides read TGTGCCAGCAGTTACAATATTATATATGGCTACACCTTC. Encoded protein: CASSYNIIYGYTF.

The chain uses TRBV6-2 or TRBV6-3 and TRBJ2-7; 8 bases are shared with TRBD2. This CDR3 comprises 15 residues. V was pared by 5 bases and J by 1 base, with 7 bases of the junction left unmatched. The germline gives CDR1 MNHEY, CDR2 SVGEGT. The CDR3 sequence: CASSPQAGGSYEQYF. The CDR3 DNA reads TGTGCCAGCAGTCCCCAGGCGGGAGGTTCCTACGAGCAGTACTTC.